This TCR beta chain was found in a study of response to subunit inactivated influenza vaccine. Findings of the study overall: The authors suggested that few new T cells are recruited per seasonal influenza vaccination.

TCRdb re-called the RT-PCR reads with MiXCR, one entry per CDR3 protein. The data show just over 300,000 distinct CDR3 sequences, 20% to 25% seen once. The V end lost 0 bases, the J end lost 1 base, and 6 bases lay between the germline ends. CDR3 length: 14 amino acids. In germline, CDR1 is LGHNA, CDR2 YNFKEQ. Regarding this clonotype: Its matching antigen is unknown.

The TCR was taken from a man in his fifties or sixties who received an inactivated influenza vaccine. The chain uses TRBV4-2 and TRBJ1-1; TRBD1 might be the D (5 bases). Source: PBMCs from blood, taken less than 22 months after vaccination. As DNA, the CDR3 is TGTGCCAGCAGCCAAGATGGGGGGAACACTGAAGCTTTCTTT. Amino acid sequence: CASSQDGGNTEAFF.